This T cell receptor (beta chain) was profiled in a study of blood T cell repertoires in COVID-19. Across the study: PBMCs, B-cell-depleted T cells, or T cells were the source of the cDNA or gDNA that made up the material.

Germline V gene data show CDR1 as MNHEY and CDR2 as SVGEGT. Trimming removed 2 bases at V and 3 bases at J, with 11 bases between. This CDR3 has 14 residues. The authors' processing: Reference gene primer amplification yielded estimated nucleated cell counts. TCRdb's table, derived via immunoSEQ multiplex PCR, lists solely in-frame clones and lacks some. V and J calls and clone size are those listed in that table; D and trimming were worked out from the DNA. The sample lists around 66,000 clones, over 75% seen once, with around 9.6% in the top ten. This clone showed up just a few times. The clonotype was recovered from a human donor in a cohort sampled during active COVID-19. Sample: peripheral blood. The gene calls are TRBV6-2 or TRBV6-3 and TRBJ2-7; D gene uncertain. CDR3 residues: CASSYPPGVYEQYF. CDR3 nucleotides: TGTGCCAGCAGTTACCCTCCCGGAGTCTACGAGCAGTACTTC.